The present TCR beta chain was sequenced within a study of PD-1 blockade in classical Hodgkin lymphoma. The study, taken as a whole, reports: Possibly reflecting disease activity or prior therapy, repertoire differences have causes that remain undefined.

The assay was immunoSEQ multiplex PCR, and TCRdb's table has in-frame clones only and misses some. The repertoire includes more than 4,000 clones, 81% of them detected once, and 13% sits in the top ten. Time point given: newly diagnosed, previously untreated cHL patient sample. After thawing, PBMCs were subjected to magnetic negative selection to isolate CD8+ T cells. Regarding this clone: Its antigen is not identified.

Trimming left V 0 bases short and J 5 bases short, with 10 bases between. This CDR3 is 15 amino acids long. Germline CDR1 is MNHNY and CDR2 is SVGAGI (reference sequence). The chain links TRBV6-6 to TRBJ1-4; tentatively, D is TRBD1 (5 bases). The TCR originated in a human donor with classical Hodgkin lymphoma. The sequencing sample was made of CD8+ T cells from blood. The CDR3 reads CASSYSKGLNEKLFF. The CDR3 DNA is TGTGCCAGCAGTTACTCGAAGGGGCTGAATGAAAAACTGTTTTTT.